This T cell receptor beta chain was sequenced for a study of CD8+ T cells in alopecia areata. Study findings and constraints: Just one nonresponder means the tie between baseline CD8+ expansion and response stays uncertain.

Germline V CDR1 and CDR2: SGHVS, FQNEAQ. The CDR3 spans 17 residues. V lost 6 bases, J lost 1 base, and 14 bases stayed unmatched. cDNA reverse transcribed from extracted RNA served as the sequencing template. TCRdb keeps only in-frame clones here, not all; method: immunoSEQ multiplex PCR. This sample has 150,000 to 200,000 clones, with under 80% found just once. This clone was detected once. Antigen specificity is unknown. The treatment is: oral pan-JAK inhibitor, 5-10 mg twice daily. This chain links TRBV7-8 with TRBJ1-2, with 7 bases aligning to TRBD1. The origin of this receptor is a human donor with alopecia areata. Sample: CD4+ T cells sorted from blood, taken around week 50, from a patient treated with tofacitinib. CDR3 region: CASSPTTGSPNNYGYTF. As DNA, the CDR3 is TGTGCCAGCAGTCCGACGACAGGGAGCCCAAATAACTATGGCTACACCTTC.